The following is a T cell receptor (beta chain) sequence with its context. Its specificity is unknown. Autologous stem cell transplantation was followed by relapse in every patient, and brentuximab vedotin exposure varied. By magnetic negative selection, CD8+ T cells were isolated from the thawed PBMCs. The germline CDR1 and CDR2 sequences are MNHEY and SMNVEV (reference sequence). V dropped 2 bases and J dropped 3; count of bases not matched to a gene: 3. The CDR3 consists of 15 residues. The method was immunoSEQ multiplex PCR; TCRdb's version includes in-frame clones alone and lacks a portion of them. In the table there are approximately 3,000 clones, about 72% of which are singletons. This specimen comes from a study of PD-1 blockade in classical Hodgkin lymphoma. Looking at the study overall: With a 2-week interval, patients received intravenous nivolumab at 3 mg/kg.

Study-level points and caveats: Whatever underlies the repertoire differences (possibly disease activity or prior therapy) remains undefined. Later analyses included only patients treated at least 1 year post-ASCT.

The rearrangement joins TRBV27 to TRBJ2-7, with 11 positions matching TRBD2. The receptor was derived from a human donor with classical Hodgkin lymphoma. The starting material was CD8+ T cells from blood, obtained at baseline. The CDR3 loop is CASSLGGLAGYEQYF. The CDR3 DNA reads TGTGCCAGCAGTTTAGGTGGACTAGCGGGCTACGAGCAGTACTTC.